These 13 T cell receptor beta chains came from one sample sequenced in a study of blood T cell repertoires in COVID-19. The data were produced by immunoSEQ multiplex PCR, yet TCRdb's version contains in-frame clones alone and is incomplete. The sample gives 320,000 or so clones, over 70% of which show up once; 5% is in the top ten. The sequencing sample was made of PBMCs or T cells enriched from blood (not recorded which). Receptor source: a man aged 25-45 years who had recovered from COVID-19.

This sequence joins TRBV24-1 and TRBJ2-1; perhaps TRBD1 as D (6 bases). The CDR3 sequence is 17 residues long. Germline lookup yields CDR1 KGHDR and CDR2 SFDVKD. Trimming stripped 2 bases from V and 4 bases from J, with 17 bases between. In nucleotides, the CDR3 is TGTGCCACCAGTGATTACCCGACAGGATCCGAATACAATGAGCAGTTCTTC. This gives the protein CATSDYPTGSEYNEQFF.

The gene calls are TRBV7-3 and TRBJ2-2; TRBD1 might be the D (6 bases). Germline CDR1 reads SGHTA; CDR2 reads FQGTGA. V lost 5 bases, J lost 4 bases, and 11 bases lay in between. The CDR3 totals 14 residues. CDR3 protein: CASSAQGSTGELFF. CDR3 nucleotides: TGTGCCAGCAGCGCGCAGGGGTCCACCGGGGAGCTGTTTTTT.

CDR3 loop: CASSQEAAQNTEAFF. In DNA, the CDR3 is TGTGCCAGCAGCCAAGAGGCAGCGCAGAACACTGAAGCTTTCTTT. The V call is TRBV4-2, the J call TRBJ1-1; D is unresolved. CDR1 is LGHNA, CDR2 YNFKEQ, per germline. The CDR3 is made up of 15 amino acids. V was shortened by 0 bases and J by 1 base, with 9 bases between the two germline ends.

V gene TRBV30 combines with J gene TRBJ1-6; D uncertain. The germline gives CDR1 GTSNPN, CDR2 SVGIG (reference sequence). Trimming stripped 0 bases from V and 6 bases from J, with 3 bases between. The CDR3 length is 12 residues. The chain's CDR3 is CAWSVLNSPLHF. In nucleotides, the CDR3 is TGTGCCTGGAGTGTCCTTAATTCACCCCTCCACTTT.

The sample holds one count of this clone. The V and J genes are TRBV5-1 and TRBJ1-4, with D tentatively TRBD1 (6 bases). From germline, CDR1 is SGHRS and CDR2 YFSETQ. V gave up 2 bases and J gave up 3 bases, with 11 bases separating them. CDR3 size: 15 residues. CDR3 sequence: CASSFQGRANEKLFF. DNA of the CDR3: TGCGCCAGCAGCTTCCAGGGGAGGGCTAATGAAAAACTGTTTTTT.

This rearrangement joins TRBV18 to TRBJ1-1; 8 bases fit TRBD1. Per germline, CDR1 KGHSH and CDR2 LQKENI. This CDR3 is built from 15 residues. The junction had 6 bases not matched to a gene; V was cut back by 3 bases and J by 3 bases. The CDR3 DNA reads as TGTGCCAGCTCACCTATGACAGGGGAATACACTGAAGCTTTCTTT. Translation: CASSPMTGEYTEAFF.

The DNA of the CDR3 is TGTGCCAGCAGTTACCCCCGGGGGGACCGGGGCTACGAGCAGTACTTC. Protein: CASSYPRGDRGYEQYF. This chain joins TRBV6-2 or TRBV6-3 and TRBJ2-7; 7 bases agree with TRBD2. The CDR3 has 16 amino acids. Trimming took 2 bases from V and 3 from J; bases not matched to a gene: 10. Germline V gene data show CDR1 as MNHEY and CDR2 as SVGEGT.

The rearrangement joins TRBV9 to TRBJ1-1, with 7 bases aligning to TRBD1. There are 16 residues in the CDR3. The ends lost 3 bases at V and 0 bases at J; junction bases unmatched: 8. Germline V gene data show CDR1 as SGDLS and CDR2 as YYNGEE. The CDR3 loop reads CASSAGIGTVNTEAFF. In DNA, the CDR3 is TGTGCCAGCAGCGCCGGGATCGGGACAGTGAACACTGAAGCTTTCTTT.

This rearrangement joins TRBV7-6 to TRBJ1-2; no firm D call. V was cut by 4 bases and J by 4 bases, with 10 bases left in between. CDR1 and CDR2 from the germline V gene are SGHVS and FNYEAQ. The CDR3 sequence is 13 residues long. The chain's CDR3 is CASSYTELYGYTF. The CDR3 bases are TGTGCCAGCAGCTATACAGAGCTCTATGGCTACACCTTC.

The chain has TRBV7-9 and TRBJ2-7; TRBD1 aligns across 7 bases. The CDR3 is 14 residues long. V lost 6 bases, J lost 3 bases, and 8 bases stayed unmatched. Germline V gene data show CDR1 as SEHNR and CDR2 as FQNEAQ (reference sequence). The CDR3 loop is CASSPRDSIYEQYF. The CDR3 nucleotides are TGTGCCAGCAGTCCCCGGGACAGCATCTACGAGCAGTACTTC. Variable domain in full (rest from reference TRBV7-9 and TRBJ2-7): DTGVSQNPRHKITKRGQNVTFRCDPISEHNRLYWYRQTLGQGPEFLTYFQNEAQLEKSRLLSDRFSAERPKGSFSTLEIQRTEQGDSAMYLCASSPRDSIYEQYFGPGTRLTVT.

The chain links TRBV27 to TRBJ2-1, with D unresolved. This CDR3 comprises 11 residues. Germline V gene sequence: CDR1 MNHEY, CDR2 SMNVEV (reference sequence). Trimming left V 3 bases short and J 8 bases short, with 5 bases between. The CDR3, as DNA: TGTGCCAGCAGTTTCCAGGATGAGCAGTTCTTC. This codes for CASSFQDEQFF.

The V call is TRBV7-6, the J call TRBJ2-3; D might be TRBD1 (6 bases). The CDR3 runs to 17 residues. Germline V lookup: CDR1 SGHVS, CDR2 FNYEAQ. Between the trimmed V and J ends, which lost 2 bases and 0 bases, there was a span of 15 bases. The CDR3 DNA follows: TGTGCCAGCAGCTTAAGGGGACAATTCTCTAGCACAGATACGCAGTATTTT. Protein sequence: CASSLRGQFSSTDTQYF.

The chain employs TRBV4-2 and TRBJ1-3, with D unresolved. With 0 bases removed from V and 0 bases from J, the gap between germline ends came to 12 bases. This CDR3 spans 17 amino acids. Germline loops: CDR1 LGHNA, CDR2 YNFKEQ. The CDR3 nucleotides read TGTGCCAGCAGCCAAGATTATACTCTAACCTCTGGAAACACCATATATTTT. Its translation: CASSQDYTLTSGNTIYF.